This TCR beta chain was recorded in a study of T cells in Graves' hyperthyroidism and ophthalmopathy. Findings and caveats of the study: Separating ophthalmopathy from stable hyperthyroidism was achieved by a 13 V-J model. Blood held most thyroid clonotypes expanded above 0.001 frequency.

The study defined stable Graves' hyperthyroidism as no ophthalmopathy progression within 18 months. The CDR3 extends over 13 amino acids. Trimming stripped 8 bases from V and 5 bases from J, with 14 bases between. Germline V gene sequence: CDR1 MGHDK, CDR2 SYGVNS. RNA transcripts were the template for amplifying TCR beta CDR3 regions. HTBI primers were employed in a first-round RT-PCR of the TCR CDR3. TCRdb used MiXCR to reprocess the multiplex PCR reads, holding one entry per CDR3 protein. The sample consists of a few hundred thousand distinct CDR3 sequences, about half of them appearing once. On this clonotype: The antigen remains unidentified.

This receptor was identified in a woman aged 18-35 years with Graves' hyperthyroidism. V is TRBV25-1 and J is TRBJ2-3; possibly TRBD2 for D (6 bases). Sequences were obtained from peripheral blood or thyroid tissue (not recorded which). The CDR3 bases are TGTGCCAGCGGGCTAGCGTTGGGAGATACGCAGTATTTT. Translated: CASGLALGDTQYF.